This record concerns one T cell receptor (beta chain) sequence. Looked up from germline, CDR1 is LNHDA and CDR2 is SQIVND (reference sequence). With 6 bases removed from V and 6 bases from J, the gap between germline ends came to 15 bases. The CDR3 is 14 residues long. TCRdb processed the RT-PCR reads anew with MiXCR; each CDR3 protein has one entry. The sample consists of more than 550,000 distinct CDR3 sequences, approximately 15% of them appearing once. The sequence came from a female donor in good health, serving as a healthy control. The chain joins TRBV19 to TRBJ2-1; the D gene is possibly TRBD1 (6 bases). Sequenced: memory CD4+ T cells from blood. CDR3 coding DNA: TGTGCCAGTAGGCGTATGGACAGACTCAATGAGCAGTTCTTC. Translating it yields CASRRMDRLNEQFF.